The 5 T cell receptor beta chains below were found in one sample sequenced in a study of blood T cell repertoires in COVID-19 (dated by TCRdb to about 2020). The library was made by the immunoSEQ multiplex PCR assay. This immuneACCESS table, as held by TCRdb, lists in-frame sequences with V and J called but not all clones. Of the missing ones, under half trace to an unresolved V gene in checked studies; the others have no known cause. This sample gives under 200,000 clones in total; around 82% of them show up just once. Around 9.5% of the sample is in the top ten clones. Sequences were obtained from peripheral blood. These receptors were collected from an elderly woman with acute or convalescent COVID-19.

The genes are TRBV9 and TRBJ2-3, with D possibly being TRBD2 (5 bases). Germline CDR1 SGDLS, CDR2 YYNGEE. V was cut by 0 bases and J by 3 bases, with 11 bases left in between. The CDR3 sequence is 15 residues long. As DNA, the CDR3 is TGTGCCAGCAGCGTAGGTGGGAGTGGTACAGATACGCAGTATTTT. It yields the protein CASSVGGSGTDTQYF.

V usage is TRBV2 and J usage is TRBJ1-5; 7 bases agree with TRBD1. The V gene end was trimmed by 7 bases and the J gene end by 2 bases; junction bases not matched to a gene: 8. Germline V gene data show CDR1 as SNHLY and CDR2 as FYNNEI. The CDR3 is 15 residues long. In nucleotides, the CDR3 is TGTGCCAGCAACACAGGGGTAGAGGGCAATCAGCCCCAGCATTTT. This translates into CASNTGVEGNQPQHF. Full variable domain (remainder filled in from reference TRBV2 and TRBJ1-5): EPEVTQTPSHQVTQMGQEVILRCVPISNHLYFYWYRQILGQKVEFLVSFYNNEISEKSEIFDDQFSVERPDGSNFTLKIRSTKLEDSAMYFCASNTGVEGNQPQHFGDGTRLSIL.

This chain connects TRBV9 to TRBJ2-1, with 9 positions matching TRBD2. The CDR3 is made up of 16 amino acids. Looked up from germline, CDR1 is SGDLS and CDR2 is YYNGEE. V trimming: 4 bases; J trimming: 5 bases; junction bases outside the gene matches: 10. CDR3 coding DNA: TGTGCCAGCAGCCCCATAGCGGGAGCGGCCCACAATGAGCAGTTCTTC. As protein: CASSPIAGAAHNEQFF.

This chain uses TRBV5-1 with TRBJ2-1; possible D gene TRBD1, 5 bases. This CDR3 has 15 amino acids. Trimming stripped 0 bases from V and 9 bases from J, with 16 bases between. The germline V gene has CDR1 SGHRS and CDR2 YFSETQ. The chain's CDR3 is CASSLESLGVGEQFF. CDR3 in DNA: TGCGCCAGCAGCTTGGAATCTTTAGGGGTGGGTGAGCAGTTCTTC.

The V gene is TRBV10-3, the J gene TRBJ2-3, with 10 nucleotides matching TRBD1. There are 15 residues in the CDR3. With 2 bases clipped from V and 3 bases from J, the junction kept 2 bases outside the gene matches. Germline-derived CDR1 and CDR2 are ENHRY and SYGVKD. The chain's CDR3 is CAISEDRGRTDTQYF. The CDR3 DNA sequence: TGTGCCATCAGTGAGGACAGGGGGCGTACAGATACGCAGTATTTT.